Below, 5 T cell receptor beta chains from the same sample are listed, as sequenced in a study of cytomegalovirus exposure and HLA in healthy donors. PCR involved 60 Vbeta and 13 Jbeta primers. The protocol was immunoSEQ multiplex PCR, while the TCRdb copy is restricted to in-frame clones and leaves out a portion. The repertoire has some 150,000 clones, approximately 80% of them found once; the top ten carry about 5.6%. Sequencing was done on a sample of PBMCs. All receptors come from a woman between 40 and 50 years old in good health and CMV-seropositive.

The chain uses TRBV15 and TRBJ1-1; the D gene is possibly TRBD1 (6 bases). The CDR3 is 16 amino acids. Trimming stripped 1 base from V and 3 bases from J, with 15 bases between. Germline-derived CDR1 and CDR2 are LNHNV and YYDKDF (reference sequence). The CDR3 region has the DNA TGTGCCACCAGCAGAGGGACCGGGACAAGTCACACTGAAGCTTTCTTT. Amino acids: CATSRGTGTSHTEAFF.

The rearrangement uses TRBV7-9 and TRBJ1-3, with D possibly being TRBD1 (5 bases). This CDR3 is 17 amino acids long. V was trimmed by 2 bases and J by 2 bases, leaving 16 bases between them. From germline, CDR1 is SEHNR and CDR2 FQNEAQ (reference sequence). The CDR3 is CASSLRLPGSAGNTIYF. Here the CDR3 DNA reads TGTGCCAGCAGCTTAAGGTTACCAGGGTCGGCTGGAAACACCATATATTTT.

The chain has TRBV5-1 and TRBJ2-5, with 8 positions matching TRBD1. The V gene end was trimmed by 0 bases and the J gene end by 5 bases; junction bases not matched to a gene: 9. There are 16 residues in the CDR3. Germline V gene sequence: CDR1 SGHRS, CDR2 YFSETQ. The CDR3: CASSLAGGSLTETQYF. In DNA form, the CDR3 reads TGCGCCAGCAGCTTGGCAGGGGGCTCATTAACGGAGACCCAGTACTTC.

The chain combines TRBV19 with TRBJ1-5, with D possibly matching TRBD1 (5 bases). V lost 4 bases, J lost 2 bases, and 15 bases lay in between. Per the germline V gene, CDR1 is LNHDA and CDR2 is SQIVND (reference sequence). The CDR3 has 16 amino acids. CDR3 sequence: CASSRGEGFGNQPQHF. For the CDR3, the DNA is TGTGCCAGTAGTAGGGGGGAGGGCTTCGGCAATCAGCCCCAGCATTTT.

J is TRBJ1-1 and V is TRBV19, with D unresolved. This CDR3 is 15 amino acids long. Per the germline V gene, CDR1 is LNHDA and CDR2 is SQIVND (reference sequence). V was shortened by 4 bases and J by 4 bases, with 16 bases between the two germline ends. Written as DNA, the CDR3 is TGTGCCAGTAGTAACCAGAAGTGGGCAGGCACTGAAGCTTTCTTT. As protein: CASSNQKWAGTEAFF.